Presented here are 23 T cell receptor beta chains from one specimen sequenced in a study of cytomegalovirus exposure and HLA in healthy donors. It was with 60 Vbeta and 13 Jbeta primers that the PCR ran. The assay was immunoSEQ multiplex PCR, and TCRdb's table has in-frame clones only and misses some. This table has 65,000 or so clones, approximately 60% appearing once. The sample comprised PBMCs. Receptors were obtained from a man aged 25 to 40 in good health and CMV-seronegative.

V gene TRBV9 combines with J gene TRBJ2-3; D ambiguous. The V end was cut by 2 bases, the J end by 5 bases, with 9 bases between. Germline V gene lookup returns CDR1 SGDLS and CDR2 YYNGEE. This CDR3 is built from 13 residues. The CDR3 spells CASSVLQLDTQYF. The CDR3 coding sequence is TGTGCCAGCAGCGTTTTACAGCTAGATACGCAGTATTTT.

This clone was found a few times. This chain joins TRBV7-8 and TRBJ2-7; unclear D gene. The CDR3 runs 13 residues. The germline gives CDR1 SGHVS, CDR2 FQNEAQ. V lost 2 bases and J 3 bases, leaving 8 bases between the germline ends. CDR3 sequence: CASSLNSGYEQYF. The DNA of the CDR3 is TGTGCCAGCAGCTTAAACTCGGGCTACGAGCAGTACTTC.

The rearrangement joins TRBV7-9 to TRBJ2-3; 8 bases are a match to TRBD1. The germline V gene encodes CDR1 SEHNR and CDR2 FQNEAQ (reference sequence). This CDR3 contains 17 residues. The V segment lost 2 bases and the J segment 2 bases; nucleotides outside the gene matches: 9. CDR3 protein: CASSLTQGAHYTDTQYF. In nucleotides, the CDR3 is TGTGCCAGCAGCTTAACTCAGGGGGCCCATTACACAGATACGCAGTATTTT.

V and J are TRBV5-6 and TRBJ2-3, with TRBD2 matching 8 bases. V shed 2 bases and J 6 bases; nucleotides not matched to a gene: 11. Germline lookup yields CDR1 SGHDT and CDR2 YYEEEE. This CDR3 comprises 16 residues. CDR3 sequence reads: CASSFIGTRRGDTQYF. The CDR3 region has the DNA TGTGCCAGCAGCTTCATTGGGACTAGACGGGGGGATACGCAGTATTTT.

CDR3 DNA: TGTGCCAGCAGCATGGACACACGCCAAGAGACCCAGTACTTC. It codes for CASSMDTRQETQYF. This sequence joins TRBV5-4 and TRBJ2-5; tentative D call: TRBD1 (5 bases). V was pared by 4 bases and J by 1 base, with 11 bases between. Germline CDR1 SGHNT, CDR2 YYREEE (reference sequence). The CDR3 totals 14 residues.

The chain employs TRBV4-1 and TRBJ2-3; no reliable D call. Germline V gives CDR1 MGHRA, CDR2 YSYEKL. The CDR3 runs to 16 residues. Trimming took 0 bases from V and 6 from J, leaving 16 bases between them. CDR3 sequence: CASSQDLEHLRDTQYF. The CDR3 DNA follows: TGCGCCAGCAGCCAAGATCTCGAGCACCTCCGGGATACGCAGTATTTT.

This clone was seen more than once but under ten times. The CDR3: CASTPQESETQYF. The CDR3 DNA reads TGTGCCAGCACCCCACAGGAGTCGGAGACCCAGTACTTC. The rearrangement uses TRBV6-5 and TRBJ2-5; a possible D gene is TRBD1 (5 bases). Germline V CDR1 and CDR2: MNHEY, SVGAGI. The CDR3 loop spans 13 amino acids. V was pared by 7 bases and J by 5 bases, with 14 bases between.

V gene TRBV30 combines with J gene TRBJ1-2, with a weak D call TRBD1 (5 bases). The CDR3 length is 12 residues. The ends were cut back, 5 bases at V and 4 bases at J, with 11 bases in the middle. CDR1 and CDR2 from the germline V gene are GTSNPN and SVGIG (reference sequence). CDR3 in DNA: TGTGCCTGGGGGGACGGGGGCTATGGCTACACCTTC. Its protein product is CAWGDGGYGYTF.

This sequence joins TRBV18 and TRBJ1-3; D gene uncertain. Per germline, CDR1 KGHSH and CDR2 LQKENI. V was clipped by 3 bases and J by 2 bases, with 11 bases between them. CDR3 size: 15 residues. CDR3 DNA: TGTGCCAGCTCACCGGGCGGGTCCCCTGGAAACACCATATATTTT. As protein: CASSPGGSPGNTIYF. Filled out from reference TRBV18 and TRBJ1-3, the complete variable domain reads NAGVMQNPRHLVRRRGQEARLRCSPMKGHSHVYWYRQLPEEGLKFMVYLQKENIIDESGMPKERFSAEFPKEGPSILRIQQVVRGDSAAYFCASSPGGSPGNTIYFGEGSWLTVV.

The chain links TRBV9 to TRBJ2-5; the match to TRBD2 covers 11 bases. V lost 3 bases, J lost 3 bases, and 1 base stayed unmatched. In germline, CDR1 is SGDLS, CDR2 YYNGEE. This CDR3 contains 14 residues. The CDR3 DNA reads TGTGCCAGCAGCGCGGGACTAGCGGAAGAGACCCAGTACTTC. Translated: CASSAGLAEETQYF.

This clone showed up just once. The chain links TRBV6-5 to TRBJ2-7; no definite D call. Looked up from germline, CDR1 is MNHEY and CDR2 is SVGAGI. This CDR3 has 15 amino acids. Trimming removed 2 bases from V and 0 bases from J, with 11 bases in between. The CDR3 coding sequence is TGTGCCAGCAGTTACGGTCCGGAGCTCTCCTACGAGCAGTACTTC. Translation gives CASSYGPELSYEQYF.

V is TRBV5-1 and J is TRBJ2-7; possible D gene TRBD2, 5 bases. Trimming stripped 0 bases from V and 6 bases from J, with 13 bases between. Germline assignment: CDR1 SGHRS and CDR2 YFSETQ. The CDR3 spans 14 residues. DNA of the CDR3: TGCGCCAGCAGCTTGGGGGGAGAGGGTAGCGAGCAGTACTTC. Its protein product is CASSLGGEGSEQYF. Drawing the rest from reference TRBV5-1 and TRBJ2-7, the complete variable domain is KAGVTQTPRYLIKTRGQQVTLSCSPISGHRSVSWYQQTPGQGLQFLFEYFSETQRNKGNFPGRFSGRQFSNSRSEMNVSTLELGDSALYLCASSLGGEGSEQYFGPGTRLTVT.

This chain uses TRBV9 with TRBJ1-6, with 8 bases fitting TRBD1. CDR1 is SGDLS, CDR2 YYNGEE, per germline. The CDR3 length is 15 residues. V dropped 0 bases and J dropped 10; count of bases not matched to a gene: 6. CDR3 region: CASSVDGRGRSPLHF. Written as DNA, the CDR3 is TGTGCCAGCAGCGTAGACGGCAGGGGGCGATCACCCCTCCACTTT.

This clone showed up just a few times. The rearrangement links TRBV7-2 to TRBJ2-5; 10 bases align to TRBD2. The CDR3 sequence is 20 residues long. V was clipped by 0 bases and J by 4 bases; unmatched bases: 17. Germline assignment: CDR1 SGHTA and CDR2 FQGNSA. The CDR3, as DNA: TGTGCCAGCAGCTTAGCGATTTATCAGCGGGGGGGCCGGGTAACAGAGACCCAGTACTTC. Encoded protein: CASSLAIYQRGGRVTETQYF.

For this clone: Other DNA sequences in this specimen translate into the identical CDR3. J is TRBJ1-1 and V is TRBV6-5; D remains ambiguous. There are 12 residues in the CDR3. V was clipped by 2 bases and J by 7 bases, with 8 bases between them. The germline V gene has CDR1 MNHEY and CDR2 SVGAGI. This CDR3 reads CASSYSGREAFF. CDR3 nucleotides: TGTGCCAGCAGTTACAGCGGGCGTGAAGCTTTCTTT.

V and J are TRBV5-1 and TRBJ1-2; D possibly corresponds to TRBD1 (5 bases). Trimming removed 2 bases from V and 4 bases from J, with 15 bases in between. The CDR3 totals 15 residues. The germline CDR1 and CDR2 sequences are SGHRS and YFSETQ. CDR3 DNA sequence: TGCGCCAGCAGCTTCTCAGGGCCCTCTGGCTATGGCTACACCTTC. Amino acid sequence: CASSFSGPSGYGYTF.

The chain joins TRBV10-3 to TRBJ2-3, with D perhaps matching TRBD2 (6 bases). Looked up from germline, CDR1 is ENHRY and CDR2 is SYGVKD. The CDR3 extends over 16 amino acids. The V end was cut by 0 bases, the J end by 1 base, with 11 bases between. The CDR3 region has the DNA TGTGCCATCAGTGAGTCAGCGGCGGGGCGCACAGATACGCAGTATTTT. It encodes CAISESAAGRTDTQYF.

This sequence joins TRBV7-2 and TRBJ2-5; weak D call: TRBD2 (5 bases). The germline V gene has CDR1 SGHTA and CDR2 FQGNSA. Trimming took 5 bases from V and 4 from J, leaving 14 bases between them. This CDR3 region has 14 residues. CDR3 in DNA: TGTGCCAGCAGCCCTTTTGGAGCGGCAGAGACCCAGTACTTC. The encoded protein is CASSPFGAAETQYF. Together with reference TRBV7-2 and TRBJ2-5, the CDR3 gives the full variable domain: GAGVSQSPSNKVTEKGKDVELRCDPISGHTALYWYRQSLGQGLEFLIYFQGNSAPDKSGLPSDRFSAERTGGSVSTLTIQRTQQEDSAVYLCASSPFGAAETQYFGPGTRLLVL.

V gene TRBV11-2 combines with J gene TRBJ1-1; TRBD1 matches at 8 bases. Germline CDR1 is SGHAT and CDR2 is FQNNGV. V lost 6 bases to trimming and J lost 1 base; unmatched junction nucleotides: 4. The CDR3 is made up of 14 amino acids. Here the CDR3 reads CASRPGQANTEAFF. CDR3 DNA sequence: TGTGCCAGCAGACCGGGACAGGCGAACACTGAAGCTTTCTTT.

This clone was recorded once. One junction end disagrees with the germline gene, perhaps due to a read error. CDR3 sequence: CASSLDIAGGKETRYF. The CDR3 DNA sequence: TGTGCCAGCAGCTTAGATATTGCGGGGGGAAAAGAGACCCGGTACTTC. The rearrangement links TRBV11-2 to TRBJ2-5; 8 nucleotides align to TRBD2. Germline V gene sequence: CDR1 SGHAT, CDR2 FQNNGV. This CDR3 comprises 16 residues.

The genes are TRBV12-5 and TRBJ2-7, with 9 bases lining up with TRBD2. CDR1 is LGHNT and CDR2 is FRNRAP in the germline V gene. The length of the CDR3 is 15 residues. The junction had 4 bases not matched to a gene; V was cut back by 1 base and J by 3 bases. The CDR3 loop reads CASGLGSGGGYEQYF. As DNA, the CDR3 is TGTGCTAGTGGTTTGGGTAGCGGGGGCGGCTACGAGCAGTACTTC. The full variable domain, its missing parts supplied by reference TRBV12-5 and TRBJ2-7, is DARVTQTPRHKVTEMGQEVTMRCQPILGHNTVFWYRQTMMQGLELLAYFRNRAPLDDSGMPKDRFSAEMPDATLATLKIQPSEPRDSAVYFCASGLGSGGGYEQYFGPGTRLTVT.

This clone was observed a handful of times. The chain links TRBV29-1 to TRBJ2-2, with TRBD2 identical over 8 bases. Germline V CDR1 and CDR2: SQVTM, ANQGSEA. V was clipped by 2 bases and J by 7 bases; unmatched bases: 6. The CDR3 totals 14 residues. CDR3 loop: CSVEIAGISGELFF. CDR3 DNA: TGCAGCGTTGAAATAGCGGGAATAAGCGGGGAGCTGTTTTTT.

There are a few counts of this clone. This chain joins TRBV7-9 and TRBJ2-5, with D possibly matching TRBD1 (6 bases). V lost 3 bases and J lost 4, with 21 bases in between. CDR3 size: 17 residues. Germline-derived CDR1 and CDR2 are SEHNR and FQNEAQ (reference sequence). CDR3 sequence (DNA): TGTGCCAGCAGCTTCGGTCTAGGGGGTACAGGCTTAGAGACCCAGTACTTC. Translation gives CASSFGLGGTGLETQYF. The full variable domain, completed using reference TRBV7-9 and TRBJ2-5, is DTGVSQNPRHKITKRGQNVTFRCDPISEHNRLYWYRQTLGQGPEFLTYFQNEAQLEKSRLLSDRFSAERPKGSFSTLEIQRTEQGDSAMYLCASSFGLGGTGLETQYFGPGTRLLVL.